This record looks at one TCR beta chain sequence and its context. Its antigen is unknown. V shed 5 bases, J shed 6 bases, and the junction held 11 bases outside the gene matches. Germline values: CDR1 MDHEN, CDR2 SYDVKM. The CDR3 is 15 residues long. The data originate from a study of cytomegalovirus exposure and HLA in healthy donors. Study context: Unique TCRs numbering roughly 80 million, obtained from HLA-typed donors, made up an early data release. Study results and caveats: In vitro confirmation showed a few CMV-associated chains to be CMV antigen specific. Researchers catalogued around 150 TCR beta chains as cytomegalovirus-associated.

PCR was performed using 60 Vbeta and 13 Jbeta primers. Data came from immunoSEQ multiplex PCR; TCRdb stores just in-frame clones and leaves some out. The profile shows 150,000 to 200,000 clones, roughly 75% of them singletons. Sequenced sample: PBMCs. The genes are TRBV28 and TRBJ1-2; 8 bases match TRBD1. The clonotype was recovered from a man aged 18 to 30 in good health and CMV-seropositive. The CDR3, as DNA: TGTGCCAGCAGTCCCCCGGGCAGGGGGCGGGATGGCTACACCTTC. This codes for CASSPPGRGRDGYTF.